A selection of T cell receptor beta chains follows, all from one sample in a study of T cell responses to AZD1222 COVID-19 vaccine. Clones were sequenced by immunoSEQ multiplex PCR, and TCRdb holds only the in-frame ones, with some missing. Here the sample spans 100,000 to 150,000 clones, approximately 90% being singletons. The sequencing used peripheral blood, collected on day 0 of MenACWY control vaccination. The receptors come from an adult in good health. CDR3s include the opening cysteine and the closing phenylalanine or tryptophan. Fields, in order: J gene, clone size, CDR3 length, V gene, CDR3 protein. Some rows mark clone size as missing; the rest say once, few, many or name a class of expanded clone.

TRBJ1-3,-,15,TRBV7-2,CASSLLGGSGNTIYF
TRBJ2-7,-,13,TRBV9,CASSPGGTYEQYF
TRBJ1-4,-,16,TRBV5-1,CASSRTSTGVGEKLFF
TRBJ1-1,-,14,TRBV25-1,CASSHRGGNTEAFF
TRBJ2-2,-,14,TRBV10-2,CASSERQASGELFF
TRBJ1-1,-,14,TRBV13,CASSWTGGNTEAFF
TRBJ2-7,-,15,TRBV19,CASSIGASESYEQYF
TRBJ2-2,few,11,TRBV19,CASSSSRELFF
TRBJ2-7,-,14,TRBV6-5,CASSYDYLEHEQYF
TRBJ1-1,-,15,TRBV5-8,CASSPLQGKDTEAFF
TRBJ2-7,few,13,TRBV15,CATASGSSYEQYF
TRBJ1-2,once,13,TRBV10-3,CAISVYNNYGYTF
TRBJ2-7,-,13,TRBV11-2,CASSLETSGGQYF
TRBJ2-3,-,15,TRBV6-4,CASSTSREAPDTQYF
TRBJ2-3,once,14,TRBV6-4,CASSGTSGTDTQYF
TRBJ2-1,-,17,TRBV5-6,CASSLEFLAGYNNEQFF
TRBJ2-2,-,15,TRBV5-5,CASSSPRLGAGELFF
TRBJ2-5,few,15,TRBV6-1,CASSELVGGGETQYF
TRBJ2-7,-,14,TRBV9,CASSVQGAPYEQYF
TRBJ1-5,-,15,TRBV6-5,CASSYSGTANQPQHF
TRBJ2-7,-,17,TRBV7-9,CASSPGTSGRVAYEQYF
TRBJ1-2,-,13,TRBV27,CASSWDGAGGYTF
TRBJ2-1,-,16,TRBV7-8,CASSLDWTGSYNEQFF
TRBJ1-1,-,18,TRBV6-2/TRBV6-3,CASSYTGQGAIMNTEAFF
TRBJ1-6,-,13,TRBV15,CATSRELRSPLHF
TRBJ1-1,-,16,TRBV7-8,CASSSSPGQGNTEAFF
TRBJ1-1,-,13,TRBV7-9,CASSSQGNTEAFF
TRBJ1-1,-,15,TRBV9,CASSFTGGSGTEAFF
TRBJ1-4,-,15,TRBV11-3,CASSPSSWADEKLFF
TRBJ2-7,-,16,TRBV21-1,CASSKVVGRLIREQYF
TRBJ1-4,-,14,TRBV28,CASRTDRVNEKLFF
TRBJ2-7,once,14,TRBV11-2,CASTEGRARYEQYF